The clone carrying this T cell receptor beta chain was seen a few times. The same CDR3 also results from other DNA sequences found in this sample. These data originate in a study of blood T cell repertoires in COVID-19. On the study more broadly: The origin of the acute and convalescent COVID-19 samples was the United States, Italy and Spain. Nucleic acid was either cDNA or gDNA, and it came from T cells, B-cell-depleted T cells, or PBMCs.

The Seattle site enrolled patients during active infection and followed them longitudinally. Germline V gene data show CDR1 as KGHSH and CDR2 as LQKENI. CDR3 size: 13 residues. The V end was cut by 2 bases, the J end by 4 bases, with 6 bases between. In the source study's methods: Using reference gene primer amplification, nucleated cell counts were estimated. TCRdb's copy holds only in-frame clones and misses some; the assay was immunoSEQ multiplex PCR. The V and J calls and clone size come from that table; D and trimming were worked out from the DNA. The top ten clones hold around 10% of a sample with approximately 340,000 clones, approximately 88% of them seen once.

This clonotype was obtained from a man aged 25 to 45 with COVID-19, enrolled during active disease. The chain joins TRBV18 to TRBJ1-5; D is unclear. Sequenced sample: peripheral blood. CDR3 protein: CASSPGENQPQHF. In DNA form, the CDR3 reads TGTGCCAGCTCACCAGGAGAAAATCAGCCCCAGCATTTT.